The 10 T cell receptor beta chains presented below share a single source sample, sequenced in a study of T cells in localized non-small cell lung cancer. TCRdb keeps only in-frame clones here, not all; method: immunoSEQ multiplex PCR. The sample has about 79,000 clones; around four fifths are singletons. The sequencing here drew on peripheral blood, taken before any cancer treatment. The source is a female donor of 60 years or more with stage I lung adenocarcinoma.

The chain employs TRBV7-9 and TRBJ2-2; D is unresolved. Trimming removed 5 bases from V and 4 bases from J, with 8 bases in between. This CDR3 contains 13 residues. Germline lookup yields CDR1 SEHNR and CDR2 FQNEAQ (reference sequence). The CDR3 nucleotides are TGTGCCAGCAGCAAAAGCCCCACCGGGGAGCTGTTTTTT. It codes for CASSKSPTGELFF.

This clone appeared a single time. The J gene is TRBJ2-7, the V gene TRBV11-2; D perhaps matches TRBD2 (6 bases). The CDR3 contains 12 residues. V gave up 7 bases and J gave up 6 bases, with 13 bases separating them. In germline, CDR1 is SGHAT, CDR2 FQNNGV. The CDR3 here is CASTSSGGEQYF. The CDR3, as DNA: TGTGCCAGCACCTCCTCCGGGGGCGAGCAGTACTTC.

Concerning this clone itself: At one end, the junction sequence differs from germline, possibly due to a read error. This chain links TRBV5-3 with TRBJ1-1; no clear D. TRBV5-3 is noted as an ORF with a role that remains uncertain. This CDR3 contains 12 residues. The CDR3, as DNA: TGTGCCAGCAGCTCTTCGTGGACTGAAGCTTTCTTT. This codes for CASSSSWTEAFF.

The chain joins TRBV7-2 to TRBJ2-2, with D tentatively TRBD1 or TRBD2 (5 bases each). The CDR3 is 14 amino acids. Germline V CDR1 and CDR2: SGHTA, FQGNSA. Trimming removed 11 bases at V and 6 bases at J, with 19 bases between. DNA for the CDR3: TGTGCCCGACCAAGTGGCTTGGGGGCCGGGGAGCTGTTTTTT. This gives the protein CARPSGLGAGELFF.

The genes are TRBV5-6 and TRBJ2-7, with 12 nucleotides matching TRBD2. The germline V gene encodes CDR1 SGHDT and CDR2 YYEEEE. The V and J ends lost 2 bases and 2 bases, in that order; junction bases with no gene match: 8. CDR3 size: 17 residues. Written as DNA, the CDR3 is TGTGCCAGCAGCTTACCGGGACTAGCGGGCCAACCCTACGAGCAGTACTTC. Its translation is CASSLPGLAGQPYEQYF.

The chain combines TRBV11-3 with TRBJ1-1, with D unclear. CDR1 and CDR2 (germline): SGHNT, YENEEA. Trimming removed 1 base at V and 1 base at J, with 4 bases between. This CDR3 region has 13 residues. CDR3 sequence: CASSLVGNTEAFF. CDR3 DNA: TGTGCCAGCAGCTTAGTCGGGAACACTGAAGCTTTCTTT.

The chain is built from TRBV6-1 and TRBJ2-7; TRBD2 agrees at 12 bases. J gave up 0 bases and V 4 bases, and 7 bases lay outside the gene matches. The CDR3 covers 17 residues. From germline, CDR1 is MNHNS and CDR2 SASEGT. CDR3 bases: TGTGCCAGCAGTGGCGGACTAGCGGGAAAAGTCTCCTACGAGCAGTACTTC. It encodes CASSGGLAGKVSYEQYF.

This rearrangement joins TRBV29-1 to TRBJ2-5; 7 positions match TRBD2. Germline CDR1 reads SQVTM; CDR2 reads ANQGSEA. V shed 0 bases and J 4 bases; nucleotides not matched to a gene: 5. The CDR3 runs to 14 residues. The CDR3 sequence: CSVEDWTGGETQYF. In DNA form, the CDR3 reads TGCAGCGTTGAAGATTGGACGGGAGGAGAGACCCAGTACTTC.

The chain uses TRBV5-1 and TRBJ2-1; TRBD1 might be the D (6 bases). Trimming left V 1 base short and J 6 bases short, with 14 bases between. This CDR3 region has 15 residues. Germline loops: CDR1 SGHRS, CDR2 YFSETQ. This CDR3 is CASSLIGQIFNEQFF. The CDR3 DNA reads TGCGCCAGCAGCTTGATAGGACAGATATTCAATGAGCAGTTCTTC.

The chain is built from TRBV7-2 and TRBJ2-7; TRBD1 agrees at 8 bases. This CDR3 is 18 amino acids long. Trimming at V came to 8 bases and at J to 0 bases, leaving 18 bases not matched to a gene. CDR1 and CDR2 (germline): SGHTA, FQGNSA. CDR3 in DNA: TGTGCCAGCTGCGAGGACCCAGGGGGCGTCCCTAGCTCCTACGAGCAGTACTTC. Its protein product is CASCEDPGGVPSSYEQYF.